Presented here are 7 T cell receptor beta chains from one specimen sequenced in a study of T-cell memory formation after mild COVID-19. TCRdb reprocessed the 5' RACE reads via MiXCR and lists one record per CDR3 protein. The data show hundreds of thousands of distinct CDR3 sequences, roughly 22% seen once. Input material: PBMCs or a T cell subset sorted from them (not recorded which). These receptors all stem from an adult woman who had mild COVID-19 (a few samples of this study predate the infection). Cell type and time point are not known.

A few counts support this clonotype. V is TRBV12-3 or TRBV12-4 and J is TRBJ1-5; no definite D call. The CDR3 is made up of 14 amino acids. Trimming shortened V by 3 bases and J by 7 bases, and 13 bases separated the two germline ends. CDR3 region: CASSFWGSPQPQHF. DNA of the CDR3: TGTGCCAGCAGTTTCTGGGGTTCCCCCCAGCCCCAGCATTTT.

The chain combines TRBV3-1 with TRBJ2-2; perhaps TRBD1 as D (6 bases). This CDR3 region has 15 residues. CDR1 LGHDT and CDR2 YNNKEL come from the germline V gene (reference sequence). V was cut by 4 bases and J by 4 bases, with 13 bases left in between. The CDR3 is CASSPSTGTTGELFF. DNA for the CDR3: TGTGCCAGCAGCCCCAGTACAGGGACCACCGGGGAGCTGTTTTTT.

The chain has TRBV9 and TRBJ2-1; 10 bases fit TRBD2. The CDR3 has 14 residues. Germline V gene lookup returns CDR1 SGDLS and CDR2 YYNGEE. V gave up 4 bases and J gave up 7 bases; unmatched junction bases: 5. CDR3 nucleotide sequence: TGTGCCAGCAGCCTAGCGGGAGAGCTAAATGAGCAGTTCTTC. Its translation: CASSLAGELNEQFF.

A word on this clonotype: At one end, the junction sequence differs from germline, possibly due to a read error. V gene TRBV30 combines with J gene TRBJ1-1; D not certain. The CDR3 covers 14 residues. CDR1 and CDR2 (germline): GTSNPN, SVGIG (reference sequence). CDR3 amino acids: CAWQIQGRVTEAFF. CDR3 bases: TGTGCCTGGCAAATACAAGGAAGGGTCACTGAGGCTTTCTTT.

The chain is built from TRBV14 and TRBJ1-1; D is uncertain. The V and J ends lost 0 bases and 4 bases respectively, with 6 bases between them. Germline assignment: CDR1 SGHDN and CDR2 FVKESK. CDR3 length: 13 amino acids. The CDR3 DNA reads TGTGCCAGCAGCCAAGATATGAGCACTGAAGCTTTCTTT. It codes for CASSQDMSTEAFF.

The chain carries TRBV7-9 and TRBJ2-1; 14 bases map to TRBD2. CDR3 length: 18 residues. Germline values: CDR1 SEHNR, CDR2 FQNEAQ (reference sequence). The J segment lost 5 bases and the V segment lost 5 bases, leaving 11 bases of the junction unmatched. The CDR3 bases are TGTGCCAGCAGCCGCGGACTAGCGGGAGGATTAGGCAACAATGAGCAGTTCTTC. Residues: CASSRGLAGGLGNNEQFF. Supplemented by reference TRBV7-9 and TRBJ2-1, the full variable domain reads DTGVSQNPRHKITKRGQNVTFRCDPISEHNRLYWYRQTLGQGPEFLTYFQNEAQLEKSRLLSDRFSAERPKGSFSTLEIQRTEQGDSAMYLCASSRGLAGGLGNNEQFFGPGTRLTVL.

This clonotype was detected a few times. This sequence joins TRBV12-3 or TRBV12-4 and TRBJ1-1, with D tentatively TRBD1 (5 bases). V gave up 4 bases and J gave up 10 bases, with 10 bases separating them. This CDR3 comprises 11 residues. The CDR3 protein is CASSSFGGAFF. The CDR3 DNA is TGTGCCAGCAGTTCCTTTGGGGGAGCTTTCTTT.